Below, 28 T cell receptor beta chains from the same sample are listed, as sequenced in a study of blood T cell repertoires in COVID-19. TCRdb keeps only in-frame clones here, not all; method: immunoSEQ multiplex PCR. This sample has under 250,000 clones; around 81% occur once, and the top ten carry around 3%. The sequenced sample was peripheral blood. The source is a woman between 25 and 40 years old who had recovered from COVID-19.

The chain has TRBV6-5 and TRBJ2-4; 9 bases line up with TRBD2. This CDR3 region has 16 residues. V lost 2 bases and J lost 9; bases outside the gene matches: 11. Germline V gene lookup returns CDR1 MNHEY and CDR2 SVGAGI. CDR3 sequence: CASSYGLAGDGFIQYF. The CDR3 DNA sequence: TGTGCCAGCAGTTACGGGTTAGCGGGAGATGGTTTCATTCAGTACTTC.

V and J are TRBV19 and TRBJ1-2, with 10 positions matching TRBD1. The CDR3 extends over 15 amino acids. The germline V gene encodes CDR1 LNHDA and CDR2 SQIVND (reference sequence). V shed 6 bases, J shed 4 bases, and the junction held 8 bases outside the gene matches. CDR3 sequence reads: CASRKGQGSGYGYTF. DNA of the CDR3: TGTGCCAGTAGGAAGGGACAGGGGTCTGGCTATGGCTACACCTTC.

The count of this clone is one. This chain links TRBV2 with TRBJ1-3, with 8 bases identical to TRBD1. CDR1 and CDR2 (germline): SNHLY, FYNNEI. This CDR3 comprises 17 residues. J lost 0 bases, V lost 5 bases, and 9 bases had no gene match. The CDR3 region has the DNA TGTGCCAGCAGTCGAGACAGGGGCGTATTCTCTGGAAACACCATATATTTT. It encodes CASSRDRGVFSGNTIYF.

This clone was detected many times. V usage is TRBV18 and J usage is TRBJ2-1; possibly TRBD2 for D (6 bases). V was clipped by 3 bases and J by 7 bases, with 16 bases between them. Germline loops: CDR1 KGHSH, CDR2 LQKENI. The CDR3 runs to 15 residues. The chain's CDR3 is CASSPISGSRNEQFF. Written as DNA, the CDR3 is TGTGCCAGCTCACCTATTAGCGGAAGCAGGAATGAGCAGTTCTTC.

The V and J genes are TRBV9 and TRBJ2-2, with 7 bases lining up with TRBD2. This CDR3 contains 15 residues. The J segment lost 6 bases and the V segment lost 0 bases, leaving 5 bases of the junction unmatched. Germline CDR1 is SGDLS and CDR2 is YYNGEE. Written as DNA, the CDR3 is TGTGCCAGCAGCGTAGGACAAAGCGGGGCCGGGGAGCTGTTTTTT. Its translation: CASSVGQSGAGELFF.

J is TRBJ1-2 and V is TRBV6-1; D gene ambiguous. The V gene lost 2 bases and the J gene lost 6 bases, with 22 bases spanning the gap. This CDR3 contains 17 residues. Germline V gene sequence: CDR1 MNHNS, CDR2 SASEGT. CDR3 bases: TGTGCCAGCAGTGAATATATAGGAGAGGCCCGCGGAGATGGCTACACCTTC. Its protein is CASSEYIGEARGDGYTF.

A single count supports this clone. The chain joins TRBV4-1 to TRBJ1-1; D gene ambiguous. Deletions cut 4 bases from V and 4 bases from J, with 10 bases between. This CDR3 comprises 13 residues. Germline CDR1 MGHRA, CDR2 YSYEKL. CDR3 region: CASSPGGITEAFF. As DNA, the CDR3 is TGCGCCAGCAGCCCCGGCGGGATCACTGAAGCTTTCTTT.

The rearrangement uses TRBV28 and TRBJ2-6; D might be TRBD2 (6 bases). The ends were cut back, 1 base at V and 3 bases at J, with 16 bases in the middle. The germline V gene encodes CDR1 MDHEN and CDR2 SYDVKM. This CDR3 is built from 18 residues. The CDR3 is CASSLFLGGRIGANVLTF. CDR3 in DNA: TGTGCCAGCAGTTTATTTCTCGGGGGAAGGATTGGGGCCAACGTCCTGACTTTC.

V gene TRBV10-1 combines with J gene TRBJ1-4, with D unclear. Per the germline V gene, CDR1 is WNHNN and CDR2 is SYGVQD (reference sequence). There are 14 residues in the CDR3. Between the trimmed V and J ends, which lost 3 bases and 3 bases, there was a span of 8 bases. CDR3: CASSDGAPNEKLFF. The CDR3 DNA is TGCGCCAGCAGTGACGGAGCGCCTAATGAAAAACTGTTTTTT.

V usage is TRBV5-1 and J usage is TRBJ2-5, with D perhaps matching TRBD1 (6 bases). This CDR3 is built from 14 residues. V lost 5 bases and J lost 2, with 13 bases in between. Germline-derived CDR1 and CDR2 are SGHRS and YFSETQ. Written as DNA, the CDR3 is TGCGCCAGCAGGCCTGAAACAGGGCAAGAGACCCAGTACTTC. Protein product: CASRPETGQETQYF.

This chain uses TRBV7-3 with TRBJ1-2; 8 nucleotides agree with TRBD1. In germline, CDR1 is SGHTA, CDR2 FQGTGA. Trimming took 2 bases from V and 3 from J; bases not matched to a gene: 2. The CDR3 spans 14 residues. The CDR3 loop is CASSLQGADYGYTF. CDR3 in DNA: TGTGCCAGCAGCTTACAGGGGGCGGACTATGGCTACACCTTC.

This clone occurred once. The chain uses TRBV30 and TRBJ2-2; D not resolved. The ends were cut back, 4 bases at V and 1 base at J, with 7 bases in the middle. The CDR3 runs 13 residues. Germline CDR1 and CDR2: GTSNPN and SVGIG (reference sequence). CDR3 coding DNA: TGTGCCTGGAACCCAGGGAACACCGGGGAGCTGTTTTTT. As protein: CAWNPGNTGELFF.

The J gene is TRBJ2-2, the V gene TRBV28; D ambiguous. Between the trimmed V and J ends, which lost 3 bases and 1 base, there was a span of 3 bases. There are 13 residues in the CDR3. Germline V gene data show CDR1 as MDHEN and CDR2 as SYDVKM. CDR3 region: CASSFMNTGELFF. The CDR3 bases are TGTGCCAGCAGTTTTATGAACACCGGGGAGCTGTTTTTT. The full variable domain, in which reference TRBV28 and TRBJ2-2 provide the parts outside the CDR3, is DVKVTQSSRYLVKRTGEKVFLECVQDMDHENMFWYRQDPGLGLRLIYFSYDVKMKEKGDIPEGYSVSREKKERFSLILESASTNQTSMYLCASSFMNTGELFFGEGSRLTVL.

This clone was seen ten or more times. The CDR3 DNA is TGTGCCAGCAGTGCCGTGGTAGTTGGAGATACGCAGTATTTT. Residues: CASSAVVVGDTQYF. The V and J genes are TRBV2 and TRBJ2-3; no clear D. The germline V and J ends were trimmed by 4 bases and 5 bases, with 13 bases remaining between them. Germline CDR1 reads SNHLY; CDR2 reads FYNNEI. CDR3 length equals 14 residues. The full variable domain, with the rest looked up from reference TRBV2 and TRBJ2-3, is EPEVTQTPSHQVTQMGQEVILRCVPISNHLYFYWYRQILGQKVEFLVSFYNNEISEKSEIFDDQFSVERPDGSNFTLKIRSTKLEDSAMYFCASSAVVVGDTQYFGPGTRLTVL.

V is TRBV10-3 and J is TRBJ1-1; 7 bases match TRBD1. V lost 6 bases, J lost 1 base, and 5 bases stayed unmatched. The germline V gene has CDR1 ENHRY and CDR2 SYGVKD. CDR3 size: 14 residues. The CDR3 here is CAISRQGANTEAFF. The CDR3 DNA follows: TGTGCCATCAGCCGACAGGGAGCGAACACTGAAGCTTTCTTT.

The chain couples TRBV5-1 to TRBJ2-7; possibly TRBD1 for D (5 bases). Trimming removed 4 bases from V and 1 base from J, with 9 bases in between. Germline-derived CDR1 and CDR2 are SGHRS and YFSETQ. There are 13 residues in the CDR3. The CDR3 protein is CASSPGPSYEQYF. The CDR3 nucleotides are TGCGCCAGCAGCCCAGGGCCTTCCTACGAGCAGTACTTC.

The table lists this clone with a count of one. The gene calls are TRBV6-5 and TRBJ2-7; D possibly corresponds to TRBD1 (6 bases). The germline V and J ends were trimmed by 8 bases and 1 base, with 12 bases remaining between them. The CDR3 consists of 13 residues. Looked up from germline, CDR1 is MNHEY and CDR2 is SVGAGI. This CDR3 is CASGFGQSYEQYF. CDR3 bases: TGTGCCAGCGGGTTCGGACAGTCCTACGAGCAGTACTTC.

This chain uses TRBV25-1 with TRBJ2-1, with D tentatively TRBD2 (5 bases). Trimming shortened V by 8 bases and J by 3 bases, and 11 bases separated the two germline ends. Germline loops: CDR1 MGHDK, CDR2 SYGVNS. This CDR3 is 13 amino acids long. CDR3: CASSEGYYNEQFF. CDR3 sequence (DNA): TGTGCCAGCTCTGAGGGCTACTACAATGAGCAGTTCTTC.

The V gene is TRBV30, the J gene TRBJ1-5; TRBD1 might be the D (6 bases). Trimming left V 4 bases short and J 4 bases short, with 14 bases between. Germline assignment: CDR1 GTSNPN and CDR2 SVGIG (reference sequence). The CDR3 sequence is 14 residues long. The CDR3 loop is CAWNSGTSNQPQHF. The CDR3 nucleotides are TGTGCCTGGAACTCCGGGACATCGAATCAGCCCCAGCATTTT.

V is TRBV7-9 and J is TRBJ2-3; D may be TRBD1 (6 bases). The germline gives CDR1 SEHNR, CDR2 FQNEAQ (reference sequence). Trimming left V 3 bases short and J 3 bases short, with 7 bases between. This CDR3 is built from 13 residues. The CDR3 spells CASSFTGTDTQYF. The CDR3 DNA reads as TGTGCCAGCAGCTTCACAGGGACAGATACGCAGTATTTT.

The sample holds one count of this clone. The chain has TRBV5-1 and TRBJ2-4; 9 bases are shared with TRBD1. The ends lost 4 bases at V and 3 bases at J; junction bases unmatched: 17. The CDR3 sequence is 19 residues long. Per the germline V gene, CDR1 is SGHRS and CDR2 is YFSETQ. This chain's CDR3 is CASSPMTGGYSAGKNIQYF. The CDR3 coding sequence is TGCGCCAGCAGCCCGATGACAGGGGGGTACTCGGCGGGCAAAAACATTCAGTACTTC.

This chain connects TRBV5-5 to TRBJ1-2; perhaps TRBD1 as D (5 bases). The CDR3 is 14 residues long. Trimming took 3 bases from V and 8 from J, leaving 17 bases between them. CDR1 SGHKS and CDR2 YYEKEE come from the germline V gene (reference sequence). The CDR3 sequence: CASSSSTALRGYTF. CDR3 sequence (DNA): TGTGCCAGCAGCTCATCGACAGCGTTAAGAGGCTACACCTTC.

V usage is TRBV7-9 and J usage is TRBJ1-4; D is undetermined. In germline, CDR1 is SEHNR, CDR2 FQNEAQ (reference sequence). The CDR3 is made up of 13 amino acids. V was trimmed by 5 bases and J by 7 bases, leaving 11 bases between them. Here the CDR3 DNA reads TGTGCCAGCAGCCCCCCTACAGTTGAAAAACTGTTTTTT. Encoded protein: CASSPPTVEKLFF.

The V gene is TRBV4-1, the J gene TRBJ2-7; possibly TRBD1 for D (6 bases). This CDR3 contains 16 residues. Germline assignment: CDR1 MGHRA and CDR2 YSYEKL. V gave up 1 base and J gave up 3 bases, with 16 bases separating them. CDR3 in amino acids: CASSQVTGKFIYEQYF. The CDR3 DNA is TGCGCCAGCAGCCAAGTTACAGGGAAGTTTATCTACGAGCAGTACTTC.

This clone has just a few counts. This chain uses TRBV4-1 with TRBJ2-7; 12 bases align to TRBD2. CDR3 length: 19 residues. V trimming: 0 bases; J trimming: 4 bases; junction bases outside the gene matches: 13. Germline V gene lookup returns CDR1 MGHRA and CDR2 YSYEKL. In nucleotides, the CDR3 is TGCGCCAGCAGCCAAGATAGGAACCTAGCGGGAGGGACCATATACGAGCAGTACTTC. Translated: CASSQDRNLAGGTIYEQYF.

V and J are TRBV10-3 and TRBJ2-1; maybe TRBD1 (6 bases). V shed 2 bases and J shed 9 bases, with 20 bases lying between them. The CDR3 spans 16 residues. Germline values: CDR1 ENHRY, CDR2 SYGVKD. As DNA, the CDR3 is TGTGCCATCAGTGAGCCAGGCAGGGGAGATGGGTTTGAGCAGTTCTTC. Translation: CAISEPGRGDGFEQFF.

The genes are TRBV7-2 and TRBJ2-5; perhaps TRBD1 as D (5 bases). The CDR3 is made up of 16 amino acids. V lost 5 bases and J 2 bases, leaving 18 bases between the germline ends. Germline CDR1 is SGHTA and CDR2 is FQGNSA. The CDR3 loop reads CASSPKGLVWQETQYF. CDR3 nucleotides: TGTGCCAGCAGCCCGAAGGGGCTAGTTTGGCAAGAGACCCAGTACTTC.

As to this clone: Additional DNA sequences in this sample encode the identical CDR3. The CDR3 region is CASSGLQGAGTEAFF. CDR3 in DNA: TGTGCCAGCAGTGGACTGCAGGGGGCTGGAACTGAAGCTTTCTTT. V gene TRBV28 combines with J gene TRBJ1-1; 8 bases line up with TRBD1. This CDR3 contains 15 residues. CDR1 is MDHEN and CDR2 is SYDVKM in the germline V gene. After removal of 5 bases from V and 5 bases from J, the junction contained 10 bases not matched to a gene.